This T cell receptor (beta chain) was sequenced during a study of blood T cells in healthy people across ages. Per-sample PBMC isolation yielded at least 6 million cells. Extractions gave at least 5 micrograms of total RNA per sample. Primed by a sample-barcoded 5' primer and a J-beta primer mix, a second PCR proceeded for roughly 6 to 12 cycles. With 12 random nucleotides, a template-switch adaptor tagged each individual cDNA molecule. CDR3-containing paired-end reads numbering at least 2.5 million came from each sample. TCRdb called the 5' RACE reads again in MiXCR, with one record for every CDR3 protein. This sample has approximately 690,000 distinct CDR3 sequences, with roughly 50% found just once. Per germline, CDR1 SGHRS and CDR2 YFSETQ. This CDR3 contains 16 residues.

The TCR was taken from a man between 60 and 75 years old in good health. Sequencing was carried out using blood. The gene calls are TRBV5-1 and TRBJ2-5; no reliable D call. Near its end, the DNA agrees better with TRBJ2-4, so the J call may be wrong. CDR3 in DNA: TGCGCCAGCAGCTTGGGTCTGAAAGATGGCAAAAACATTCAGTACTTC. This translates into CASSLGLKDGKNIQYF.